Listed below are T cell receptor beta chains from one sample, sequenced in a study of CD8 T cells in ankylosing spondylitis. TCRdb called the 5' RACE reads again in MiXCR, with one record for every CDR3 protein. The sample carries under 200,000 distinct CDR3 sequences, roughly 10% recorded once. The sequencing input was blood, either unsorted or a sorted T cell fraction (not recorded which). The receptor source for this set is a female donor with ankylosing spondylitis or in good health (not recorded which). CDR3s leave out the opening cysteine and the closing phenylalanine or tryptophan.

V: TRBV9; CDR3: ASSVEGTGGYEQY
V: TRBV4-2; CDR3: ASSPPGLAAPRFHTDTEY
V: TRBV23-1; CDR3: ASSQYGGLETQY
V: TRBV4-3; CDR3: ASSQEDLPGDGLF
V: TRBV27; CDR3: ASSFGGNSPLH
V: TRBV4-1; CDR3: ASSQDPRNEQY
V: TRBV7-8; CDR3: ASSLEGRGNEQF
V: TRBV7-9; CDR3: ASSLSGKLIQY
V: TRBV14; CDR3: ASSQELAGDTQY
V: TRBV29-1; CDR3: SVEGVDPGLSYNEQF
V: TRBV2; CDR3: ASMRGLNTGELF
V: TRBV5-1; CDR3: ASSPGPGLGNEQF
V: TRBV7-9; CDR3: ASSSGTGIAKNIQY
V: TRBV9; CDR3: ASSGEAGESKQF
V: TRBV27; CDR3: ASKMLAGGTDTQY
V: TRBV12-3/TRBV12-4; CDR3: ASRGQGFTEAF
V: TRBV7-3; CDR3: ASSLAGFLGDTQY
V: TRBV7-9; CDR3: ASSPRGGSEAF
V: TRBV6-5; CDR3: ASSYLAGGGGDTQY
V: TRBV28; CDR3: ASSFGGKAYEQY
V: TRBV28; CDR3: ASSQSIDSGNTIY
V: TRBV6-1; CDR3: ASIKSSGAYNEQF
V: TRBV6-2/TRBV6-3; CDR3: ASREGSGRGLRADEQY
V: TRBV29-1; CDR3: SATVYNEQF
V: TRBV2; CDR3: ASSGRQESPRSYEQY
V: TRBV5-1; CDR3: ASSQDAAEF
V: TRBV23-1; CDR3: ASRPRTSGRQSYNEQF
V: TRBV9; CDR3: ASSPARGAGKNIQY
V: TRBV4-3; CDR3: ASSQEPGTPRGAF
V: TRBV18; CDR3: ASSPRENEQY
V: TRBV29-1; CDR3: SVRTGLGYGYT
V: TRBV4-2; CDR3: ASSPQGRTSGRNEQF
V: TRBV3-1; CDR3: ASSQGGTPDYEQF
V: TRBV6-2/TRBV6-3; CDR3: ASSDSLWREFSYEQY
V: TRBV6-1; CDR3: ASRAGTGVRPLH
V: TRBV19; CDR3: ASSIVGEWQHKPQH
V: TRBV30; CDR3: AWSEAGGIDTQY
V: TRBV30; CDR3: AWSRETEAF
V: TRBV5-1; CDR3: ASTEEGAGWSYNEQF
V: TRBV12-3/TRBV12-4; CDR3: ASSLARGGTEAF
V: TRBV12-3/TRBV12-4; CDR3: ASSLSENVDTQY
V: TRBV12-3/TRBV12-4; CDR3: ASTEDAYNEQF
V: TRBV9; CDR3: ASSDGTANYGYT
V: TRBV5-5; CDR3: ASSLDGSGSYNEQF